The entry below describes one TCR beta chain. Its antigen remains unidentified. Base-call qualities are not available, and no considerably larger clone is one nucleotide away. This specimen's treatment or condition label, interpreted: allogeneic hematopoietic cell transplantation with graft depleted of TCRalphabeta T cells and CD19 B cells. The transplant recipients were children given TCRalphabeta/CD19-depleted allogeneic hematopoietic cell grafts. This sample is part of a study of T-cell reconstitution after alpha-beta-depleted transplantation in children (dated by TCRdb to about 2016). For context, the study as a whole: The study quantitatively tracked T-cell immune reconstitution after TCRalphabeta/CD19-depleted allogeneic hematopoietic cell transplantation in children using TCR repertoire profiling. Study-wide findings and limitations: Over subsequent months, a decline in hyperexpanded clone frequencies was noted, and after one year, T-cell counts and TCRbeta diversity were mostly ascribed to newly produced T cells. The high TCRbeta diversity at day 60 in some patients was ascribed to recipient T cells and intrathymic progenitors that had survived conditioning. The apparently early alphabetaT-cell count recovery about two months after transplant was reportedly dependent on only several hundred rapidly expanded clones derived from non-depleted graft cells.

Receptor libraries were prepared by PCR. Data came from an Illumina HiSeq 2500. Molecular barcoding was employed in the preparation of TCR libraries, with unique molecular identifiers being used to normalize TCRbeta repertoire quantification. The public reads were run again by TCRdb, first through fastp at Q25 and then through MiXCR, and only productive beta chains were kept. Duplicate CDR3 protein sequences are folded into a single record with the most common DNA and genes. The sample profile shows 750,000 to 950,000 distinct CDR3 sequences; less than 20% of them were found once. Clones ranked in the top ten supply around 4.5% of the sample. From its cysteine to its phenylalanine, the CDR3 spans 18 amino acids. This entry keeps only the CDR3 DNA: 54 bases, framed from base 1. Via the germline V gene (reference sequence), CDR1 is MNHEY and CDR2 SMNVEV. Trimming takes 3 bases from V and 0 bases from J, and the germline ends sit 19 bases apart.

The chain is assembled from TRBV27 and TRBJ2-3; the D gene remains uncertain. The receptor was derived from a male patient under 18 who had a stem cell transplant for acute lymphoblastic leukemia, so the T cells may come from the graft donor. This sample comprised PBMCs, mostly from graft donor cells, obtained 360 days after TCRalphabeta/CD19-depleted stem cell transplant. The DNA sequence is as follows: TGTGCCAGCAGTTTTAACCCTACCAGACGTACTAGCACAGATACGCAGTATTTT. The encoded protein is CASSFNPTRRTSTDTQYF.